The 17 T cell receptor beta chains below all came from one sample that was sequenced in a study of T cell responses to AZD1222 COVID-19 vaccine (dated by TCRdb to the early 2020s). Explained via the paper, the time point label denotes: baseline before first vaccination. The library was produced with the immunoSEQ multiplex PCR assay. TCRdb carries this immuneACCESS record with in-frame sequences only. Its versions omit some clonotypes, under half of them owing to an unresolved V gene in the studies checked, with the rest unexplained. This sample comprises more than 100,000 clones, about 88% of them detected only once. Approximately 10% of the sample lies in the top ten. Specimen: peripheral blood, collected on day 0 of AZD1222 vaccination. These receptors originate from an adult in good health.

The genes are TRBV12-3 or TRBV12-4 and TRBJ1-5, with D uncertain. V was shortened by 6 bases and J by 0 bases, with 6 bases between the two germline ends. This CDR3 has 13 amino acids. Here the CDR3 DNA reads TGTGCCAGCAGGTCATTTAGCAATCAGCCCCAGCATTTT. Its translation is CASRSFSNQPQHF.

This clone showed up just once. The chain uses TRBV6-1 and TRBJ2-5; TRBD2 matches at 10 bases. This CDR3 spans 18 amino acids. The V and J ends lost 4 bases and 3 bases, in that order; junction bases with no gene match: 14. Germline V gene lookup returns CDR1 MNHNS and CDR2 SASEGT. As DNA, the CDR3 is TGTGCCAGCAGTGTTATCCCGAGGGTAGCGGGGGGTAAAGAGACCCAGTACTTC. It codes for CASSVIPRVAGGKETQYF.

The V gene is TRBV7-3, the J gene TRBJ2-1, with D perhaps assigned TRBD1 or TRBD2 (5 bases each). The CDR3 length is 14 residues. Germline V gene data show CDR1 as SGHTA and CDR2 as FQGTGA. V lost 4 bases, J lost 2 bases, and 9 bases lay in between. CDR3 DNA: TGTGCCAGCAGCTCGGGACCCACCTACAATGAGCAGTTCTTC. Its protein product is CASSSGPTYNEQFF. The full variable domain, in which reference TRBV7-3 and TRBJ2-1 provide the parts outside the CDR3, is GAGVSQTPSNKVTEKGKYVELRCDPISGHTALYWYRQSLGQGPEFLIYFQGTGAADDSGLPNDRFFAVRPEGSVSTLKIQRTERGDSAVYLCASSSGPTYNEQFFGPGTRLTVL.

V and J are TRBV19 and TRBJ1-4; 7 positions agree with TRBD1. Germline CDR1 reads LNHDA; CDR2 reads SQIVND (reference sequence). This CDR3 is 16 amino acids long. J lost 3 bases, V lost 9 bases, and 13 bases had no gene match. The CDR3, as DNA: TGTGCCAGCCAGCCTCCGACAGGGCGATCTAATGAAAAACTGTTTTTT. It encodes CASQPPTGRSNEKLFF.

This chain connects TRBV18 to TRBJ1-1; 8 nucleotides agree with TRBD1. Germline V gene lookup returns CDR1 KGHSH and CDR2 LQKENI. The length of the CDR3 is 16 residues. V lost 0 bases, J lost 0 bases, and 3 bases stayed unmatched. The CDR3 DNA follows: TGTGCCAGCTCACCACCCGGGACAGGAATGAACACTGAAGCTTTCTTT. Amino acids: CASSPPGTGMNTEAFF.

The genes are TRBV6-5 and TRBJ2-7; D not certain. Germline assignment: CDR1 MNHEY and CDR2 SVGAGI. With 6 bases removed from V and 0 bases from J, the gap between germline ends came to 12 bases. This CDR3 region has 14 residues. The CDR3 loop reads CASRDTMSSYEQYF. CDR3 DNA: TGTGCCAGCAGGGATACCATGAGCTCCTACGAGCAGTACTTC.

The V call is TRBV7-2, the J call TRBJ2-7, with 7 bases fitting TRBD1. Germline CDR1 and CDR2: SGHTA and FQGNSA. V was clipped by 7 bases and J by 3 bases; unmatched bases: 9. The CDR3 covers 14 residues. CDR3 amino acids: CASMLAGGSYEQYF. CDR3 DNA sequence: TGTGCCAGCATGCTGGCAGGGGGAAGCTACGAGCAGTACTTC.

The chain employs TRBV4-1 and TRBJ2-5; 13 bases are shared with TRBD2. Unmatched junction bases numbered 3, after V lost 4 bases and J lost 4 bases. The CDR3 loop spans 15 amino acids. From germline, CDR1 is MGHRA and CDR2 YSYEKL. The CDR3 coding sequence is TGCGCCAGCAGCCGCCGACTAGCGGGGGGAGAGACCCAGTACTTC. Protein: CASSRRLAGGETQYF.

The chain couples TRBV24-1 to TRBJ2-2; TRBD1 matches at 8 bases. The germline gives CDR1 KGHDR, CDR2 SFDVKD. V lost 8 bases, J lost 4 bases, and 8 bases stayed unmatched. This CDR3 is built from 15 residues. The CDR3 region is CATTDRGGSTGELFF. The CDR3 bases are TGTGCCACCACCGACAGGGGCGGTAGCACCGGGGAGCTGTTTTTT.

On this clone: The junction shows a germline mismatch at one end, possibly a read error. The chain recombines TRBV2 with TRBJ2-3; 9 bases agree with TRBD2. The CDR3 has 12 residues. Germline V gene data show CDR1 as SNHLY and CDR2 as FYNNEI. CDR3 in amino acids: CASSAGGGAQNF. The CDR3 DNA is TGTGCCAGCAGTGCGGGCGGGGGGGCACAGAATTTT. Complete variable domain (other parts from reference TRBV2 and TRBJ2-3): EPEVTQTPSHQVTQMGQEVILRCVPISNHLYFYWYRQILGQKVEFLVSFYNNEISEKSEIFDDQFSVERPDGSNFTLKIRSTKLEDSAMYFCASSAGGGAQNFGPGTRLTVL.

The chain carries TRBV27 and TRBJ2-5, with 9 nucleotides matching TRBD1. The CDR3 loop spans 16 amino acids. The V gene end was trimmed by 0 bases and the J gene end by 2 bases; junction bases not matched to a gene: 4. Germline CDR1 and CDR2: MNHEY and SMNVEV (reference sequence). The chain's CDR3 is CASSLSGTGLQETQYF. In DNA form, the CDR3 reads TGTGCCAGCAGTTTATCAGGGACAGGGTTGCAAGAGACCCAGTACTTC.

The table lists this clone with a count of one. The chain has TRBV11-2 and TRBJ2-3; 9 bases map to TRBD2. The CDR3 loop spans 18 amino acids. After removal of 0 bases from V and 6 bases from J, the junction contained 13 bases not matched to a gene. Per the germline V gene, CDR1 is SGHAT and CDR2 is FQNNGV. The CDR3 protein is CASSLEGGVAGEWDTQYF. DNA of the CDR3: TGTGCCAGCAGCTTAGAGGGTGGGGTAGCGGGAGAGTGGGATACGCAGTATTTT.

The rearrangement links TRBV15 to TRBJ1-4, with D perhaps TRBD1 (5 bases). Germline CDR1 is LNHNV and CDR2 is YYDKDF (reference sequence). The CDR3 runs 19 residues. Trimming shortened V by 0 bases and J by 6 bases, and 23 bases separated the two germline ends. CDR3 bases: TGTGCCACCAGCAGAGATCGTGCGGGACCGGGGGGGAGTTATGAAAAACTGTTTTTT. Its translation is CATSRDRAGPGGSYEKLFF.

V and J are TRBV19 and TRBJ2-5; 12 bases are shared with TRBD1. The germline V gene encodes CDR1 LNHDA and CDR2 SQIVND (reference sequence). This CDR3 has 15 amino acids. V shed 8 bases, J shed 5 bases, and the junction held 9 bases outside the gene matches. This chain's CDR3 is CASRPGTGGWETQYF. The CDR3 DNA reads as TGTGCCAGTCGACCCGGGACAGGGGGCTGGGAGACCCAGTACTTC.

V is TRBV28 and J is TRBJ2-1, with 7 bases that match TRBD1. This CDR3 comprises 14 residues. Trimming took 5 bases from V and 10 from J; bases not matched to a gene: 11. Germline CDR1 MDHEN, CDR2 SYDVKM. The CDR3 DNA reads as TGTGCCAGCAGTGCTCCGGGACAGCCCAAGGAGCAGTTCTTC. As protein: CASSAPGQPKEQFF. Full variable domain (outside the CDR3, taken from reference TRBV28 and TRBJ2-1): DVKVTQSSRYLVKRTGEKVFLECVQDMDHENMFWYRQDPGLGLRLIYFSYDVKMKEKGDIPEGYSVSREKKERFSLILESASTNQTSMYLCASSAPGQPKEQFFGPGTRLTVL.

In its sample, this clone was seen once. V usage is TRBV29-1 and J usage is TRBJ2-6; TRBD1 matches 8 bases. Germline V lookup: CDR1 SQVTM, CDR2 ANQGSEA. The ends lost 6 bases at V and 3 bases at J; junction bases unmatched: 10. The CDR3 has 16 residues. DNA of the CDR3: TGCAGCGTATCCAGGGGGCGCGTAGATGGGGCCAACGTCCTGACTTTC. This codes for CSVSRGRVDGANVLTF.

The chain is built from TRBV11-2 and TRBJ1-5; D is undetermined. CDR1 SGHAT and CDR2 FQNNGV come from the germline V gene. This CDR3 comprises 15 residues. V was clipped by 2 bases and J by 5 bases, with 13 bases between them. As DNA, the CDR3 is TGTGCCAGCAGCTTAATGACGGGAAAAGATCAGCCCCAGCATTTT. Translating it yields CASSLMTGKDQPQHF.